These 26 T cell receptor beta chains originate from one sample sequenced in a study of T cell responses to AZD1222 COVID-19 vaccine. Repertoires were generated with immunoSEQ multiplex PCR, while TCRdb's copy carries only in-frame clones and drops some. The data show 95,000 to 120,000 clones, with about 87% seen just once and around 6% held by the top ten. The sample here was peripheral blood, taken 28 days after the second AZD1222 dose. These receptors all stem from an adult who received the AZD1222 COVID-19 vaccine.

The rearrangement uses TRBV6-2 or TRBV6-3 and TRBJ1-1, with 8 bases fitting TRBD1. Losses at the gene ends were 6 bases for V and 0 bases for J; bases not matched to a gene: 6. Germline loops: CDR1 MNHEY, CDR2 SVGEGT. The CDR3 length is 15 residues. The CDR3 is CASSLAGGLNTEAFF. The CDR3 coding sequence is TGTGCCAGCAGCTTAGCAGGGGGCTTGAACACTGAAGCTTTCTTT.

The chain joins TRBV7-8 to TRBJ1-2, with D perhaps matching TRBD1 (5 bases). The V and J ends lost 2 bases and 6 bases respectively, with 16 bases between them. CDR1 is SGHVS, CDR2 FQNEAQ, per germline. The CDR3 consists of 15 residues. CDR3 protein: CASSLNGGDWDGYTF. The CDR3 coding sequence is TGTGCCAGCAGCTTAAACGGGGGGGACTGGGATGGCTACACCTTC.

This sequence joins TRBV6-5 and TRBJ1-2; TRBD1 is a possible D gene (5 bases). Deletions cut 8 bases from V and 3 bases from J, with 19 bases between. This CDR3 region has 15 residues. Germline V gene lookup returns CDR1 MNHEY and CDR2 SVGAGI. CDR3 sequence (DNA): TGTGCCAGCTACTCACTCCCCAGGGCTGACTATGGCTACACCTTC. Residues: CASYSLPRADYGYTF.

This chain uses TRBV5-6 with TRBJ2-1; the match to TRBD1 covers 8 bases. V gave up 2 bases and J gave up 9 bases; unmatched junction bases: 4. This CDR3 contains 13 residues. Germline CDR1 SGHDT, CDR2 YYEEEE. CDR3 coding DNA: TGTGCCAGCAGCTTCGACAGGGGAGGTGAGCAGTTCTTC. This encodes CASSFDRGGEQFF.

With respect to this clone: An end of the junction differs from the germline gene, which may be a read error. The CDR3 nucleotides are TGTGCTAGCAGCTTAAGTTGGGGACAGGCGATGTTTTTT. It is translated as CASSLSWGQAMFF. The rearrangement uses TRBV7-7 and TRBJ1-4; TRBD1 aligns across 8 bases. Germline loops: CDR1 SSHAT, CDR2 FNYEAQ (reference sequence). There are 13 residues in the CDR3.

This chain uses TRBV7-2 with TRBJ1-1, with D perhaps matching TRBD1 (5 bases). V lost 7 bases and J lost 7, with 16 bases in between. CDR3 size: 13 residues. The germline gives CDR1 SGHTA, CDR2 FQGNSA. The CDR3 protein is CASNIQGRNEAFF. CDR3 DNA sequence: TGTGCCAGCAACATCCAGGGACGGAATGAAGCTTTCTTT.

This rearrangement joins TRBV7-6 to TRBJ2-1, with D possibly being TRBD1 (5 bases). CDR3 length: 13 residues. Per the germline V gene, CDR1 is SGHVS and CDR2 is FNYEAQ. Trimming took off 0 bases at V and 8 bases at J, with 8 bases between the two ends. In DNA, the CDR3 is TGTGCCAGCAGCTTAGCAAGGGGCGATGAGCAGTTCTTC. It codes for CASSLARGDEQFF. The whole variable domain, filled in from reference TRBV7-6 and TRBJ2-1, reads GAGVSQSPRYKVTKRGQDVALRCDPISGHVSLYWYRQALGQGPEFLTYFNYEAQQDKSGLPNDRFSAERPEGSISTLTIQRTEQRDSAMYRCASSLARGDEQFFGPGTRLTVL.

V and J are TRBV18 and TRBJ1-5; D ambiguous. Trimming left V 3 bases short and J 3 bases short, with 12 bases between. From germline, CDR1 is KGHSH and CDR2 LQKENI. CDR3 size: 15 residues. As DNA, the CDR3 is TGTGCCAGCTCACCCGAAATGGGCTCCAATCAGCCCCAGCATTTT. Translated: CASSPEMGSNQPQHF.

The chain has TRBV28 and TRBJ2-3, with no clear D. Germline CDR1 MDHEN, CDR2 SYDVKM. CDR3 size: 13 residues. Trimming cost V 5 bases and J 4 bases, with 10 bases left between them. As DNA, the CDR3 is TGTGCCAGCAGTCCCCTACCCGCAGATACGCAGTATTTT. This encodes CASSPLPADTQYF.

V usage is TRBV28 and J usage is TRBJ2-7; TRBD1 aligns across 10 bases. CDR3 length equals 15 residues. Germline V gene sequence: CDR1 MDHEN, CDR2 SYDVKM. V lost 8 bases, J lost 5 bases, and 12 bases stayed unmatched. In DNA form, the CDR3 reads TGTGCCAGCCGACTGACAGGGGGCGGGAGTCACGAGCAGTACTTC. Amino acid sequence: CASRLTGGGSHEQYF.

The count of this clone is one. The chain recombines TRBV2 with TRBJ1-2; D not certain. Germline CDR1 reads SNHLY; CDR2 reads FYNNEI. V lost 10 bases and J 5 bases, leaving 11 bases between the germline ends. This CDR3 region has 11 residues. As DNA, the CDR3 is TGTGCCATCCGGCCGGTTTATGGCTACACCTTC. Its translation: CAIRPVYGYTF.

This chain links TRBV24-1 with TRBJ2-2, with D possibly TRBD2 on 5 matching bases. V was shortened by 8 bases and J by 5 bases, with 20 bases between the two germline ends. This CDR3 has 16 amino acids. Germline V gives CDR1 KGHDR, CDR2 SFDVKD. For the CDR3, the DNA is TGTGCCACCATAATAGGCGGGCAGGTCTTTACCGGGGAGCTGTTTTTT. Translation gives CATIIGGQVFTGELFF.

V is TRBV6-2 or TRBV6-3 and J is TRBJ1-2; D may be TRBD1 (5 bases). Germline V gives CDR1 MNHEY, CDR2 SVGEGT. This CDR3 comprises 16 residues. The V and J ends lost 5 bases and 4 bases respectively, with 20 bases between them. The CDR3 DNA is TGTGCCAGCAGTCCGGGGACGAGCAAGTTAAGCTATGGCTACACCTTC. Its translation: CASSPGTSKLSYGYTF.

The chain carries TRBV2 and TRBJ1-3; D ambiguous. Deletions cut 7 bases from V and 0 bases from J, with 13 bases between. This CDR3 has 15 amino acids. Germline lookup yields CDR1 SNHLY and CDR2 FYNNEI. The CDR3 is CASILGRYSGNTIYF. The DNA of the CDR3 is TGTGCCAGCATTTTAGGGCGGTACTCTGGAAACACCATATATTTT.

This clone was found once. The J gene is TRBJ1-6, the V gene TRBV20-1; D perhaps matches TRBD1 (5 bases). The CDR3 is 13 amino acids. Trimming stripped 3 bases from V and 9 bases from J, with 12 bases between. Per the germline V gene, CDR1 is DFQATT and CDR2 is SNEGSKA (reference sequence). CDR3 sequence: CSASEGPGSPLHF. DNA of the CDR3: TGCAGTGCTAGTGAGGGGCCTGGTTCACCCCTCCACTTT.

V usage is TRBV12-3 or TRBV12-4 and J usage is TRBJ1-1; D is ambiguous. The V and J ends lost 7 bases and 4 bases respectively, with 13 bases between them. The CDR3 has 13 amino acids. The CDR3 DNA follows: TGTGCCAGCACCCAGTTATTGGGCACTGAAGCTTTCTTT. Protein product: CASTQLLGTEAFF.

The chain employs TRBV10-2 and TRBJ1-2, with 7 bases aligning to TRBD1. CDR3 length: 14 residues. Germline V gene sequence: CDR1 WSHSY, CDR2 SAAADI. J gave up 4 bases and V 6 bases, and 8 bases lay outside the gene matches. CDR3 region: CASRDDREGYGYTF. In DNA form, the CDR3 reads TGCGCCAGCAGGGACGACAGGGAGGGCTATGGCTACACCTTC.

The chain couples TRBV11-2 to TRBJ1-2; the D is unclear. Germline CDR1 SGHAT, CDR2 FQNNGV. CDR3 length equals 15 residues. Trimming pared 1 base from V and 4 bases from J, leaving 13 bases between. DNA of the CDR3: TGTGCCAGCAGCTTAGTACCGAGAGTGGTCTATGGCTACACCTTC. It specifies CASSLVPRVVYGYTF.

The CDR3 is CAISEGVDSPLHF. The CDR3 nucleotides are TGTGCCATCAGTGAGGGGGTGGATTCACCCCTCCACTTT. The chain recombines TRBV10-3 with TRBJ1-6; D is unresolved. The germline gives CDR1 ENHRY, CDR2 SYGVKD. This CDR3 region has 13 residues. V lost 2 bases to trimming and J lost 8 bases, with 7 bases between them.

Details on this clone: The sample holds other DNA sequences that translate to the same CDR3. V usage is TRBV5-1 and J usage is TRBJ1-2; tentative D call: TRBD1 (5 bases). The germline V gene encodes CDR1 SGHRS and CDR2 YFSETQ. Trimming took 2 bases from V and 2 from J, leaving 7 bases between them. CDR3 length: 13 amino acids. The CDR3 bases are TGCGCCAGCAGCTTCGGGGGGAACTATGGCTACACCTTC. Translation: CASSFGGNYGYTF. The full variable domain, rest sourced from reference TRBV5-1 and TRBJ1-2, is KAGVTQTPRYLIKTRGQQVTLSCSPISGHRSVSWYQQTPGQGLQFLFEYFSETQRNKGNFPGRFSGRQFSNSRSEMNVSTLELGDSALYLCASSFGGNYGYTFGSGTRLTVV.

The chain is built from TRBV19 and TRBJ1-2; D is unresolved. V was cut by 1 base and J by 7 bases, with 16 bases left in between. CDR1 and CDR2 (germline): LNHDA, SQIVND (reference sequence). The CDR3 sequence is 15 residues long. In DNA, the CDR3 is TGTGCCAGTAGTATAGTAGGAGGGAAGCGGCGTGGCTACACCTTC. The encoded protein is CASSIVGGKRRGYTF.

The V call is TRBV2, the J call TRBJ2-7; 7 nucleotides match TRBD1. CDR1 and CDR2 (germline): SNHLY, FYNNEI. Losses at the gene ends were 0 bases for V and 3 bases for J; bases not matched to a gene: 2. The CDR3 spans 14 residues. CDR3 nucleotide sequence: TGTGCCAGCAGTGAAGCAAACAGGGGCTACGAGCAGTACTTC. Amino acid sequence: CASSEANRGYEQYF. Full variable domain (outside the CDR3, taken from reference TRBV2 and TRBJ2-7): EPEVTQTPSHQVTQMGQEVILRCVPISNHLYFYWYRQILGQKVEFLVSFYNNEISEKSEIFDDQFSVERPDGSNFTLKIRSTKLEDSAMYFCASSEANRGYEQYFGPGTRLTVT.

The V call is TRBV6-1, the J call TRBJ1-1; no firm D call. Trimming took 1 base from V and 1 from J, leaving 10 bases between them. Germline CDR1 and CDR2: MNHNS and SASEGT. This CDR3 has 15 amino acids. The CDR3 bases are TGTGCCAGCAGTGAAGGGATCGCGGGGAACACTGAAGCTTTCTTT. As protein: CASSEGIAGNTEAFF.

V and J are TRBV12-5 and TRBJ2-2, with 7 bases fitting TRBD1. CDR1 is LGHNT and CDR2 is FRNRAP in the germline V gene. Germline trimming cut 3 bases from V and 0 bases from J; bases unmatched to any gene: 10. There are 18 residues in the CDR3. The chain's CDR3 is CASGLPDGQGANTGELFF. The CDR3 nucleotides are TGTGCTAGTGGTTTACCAGACGGGCAGGGGGCGAACACCGGGGAGCTGTTTTTT.

The rearrangement links TRBV27 to TRBJ2-7, with 7 bases that match TRBD2. CDR1 MNHEY and CDR2 SMNVEV come from the germline V gene (reference sequence). With 1 base clipped from V and 7 bases from J, the junction kept 10 bases outside the gene matches. The CDR3 has 15 residues. The CDR3: CASSLWGGGTGEQYF. The CDR3 coding sequence is TGTGCCAGCAGTTTATGGGGCGGGGGTACGGGGGAGCAGTACTTC.

The V and J genes are TRBV9 and TRBJ2-1, with TRBD2 matching over 8 bases. This CDR3 is 15 amino acids long. The V gene end was trimmed by 2 bases and the J gene end by 2 bases; junction bases not matched to a gene: 3. Germline CDR1 and CDR2: SGDLS and YYNGEE. CDR3 sequence: CASSVTGGAYNEQFF. CDR3 DNA: TGTGCCAGCAGCGTGACCGGGGGGGCCTACAATGAGCAGTTCTTC.